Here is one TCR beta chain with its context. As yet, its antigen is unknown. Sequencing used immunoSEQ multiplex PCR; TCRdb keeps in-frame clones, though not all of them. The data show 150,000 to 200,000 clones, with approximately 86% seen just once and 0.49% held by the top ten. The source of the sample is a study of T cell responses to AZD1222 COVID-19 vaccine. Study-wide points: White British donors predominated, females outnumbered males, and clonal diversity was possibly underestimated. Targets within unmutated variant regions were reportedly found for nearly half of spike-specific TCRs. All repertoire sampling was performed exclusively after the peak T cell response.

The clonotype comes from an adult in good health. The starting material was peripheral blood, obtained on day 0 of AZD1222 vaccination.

CDR3 coding DNA: TGTGCCAGCAGCGTCGGGACAGTCCCTTTTTATGGCTACACCTTC. The encoded protein is CASSVGTVPFYGYTF. The rearrangement uses TRBV9 and TRBJ1-2, with 7 bases identical to TRBD1. Germline lookup yields CDR1 SGDLS and CDR2 YYNGEE. The CDR3 consists of 15 residues. Trimming took 2 bases from V and 5 from J; bases not matched to a gene: 9. Based on the CDR3 plus reference TRBV9 and TRBJ1-2, the full variable domain is DSGVTQTPKHLITATGQRVTLRCSPRSGDLSVYWYQQSLDQGLQFLIQYYNGEERAKGNILERFSAQQFPDLHSELNLSSLELGDSALYFCASSVGTVPFYGYTFGSGTRLTVV.